The rows below give T cell receptor beta chains drawn from one sample of a study of Tregs in tolerant kidney transplant recipients. TCRdb's copy holds only in-frame clones and misses some; the assay was immunoSEQ multiplex PCR. The profile shows tens of thousands of clones, 91% of them singletons. Here the sequenced sample was CD8+ T cells from blood (PBMCs), taken 24 months after the transplant. The source of these receptors is a human patient who received a combined kidney and bone marrow transplant. T cells may partly derive from the graft donor. The CDR3 runs from the conserved cysteine through the conserved F or W. A D gene is named only where the DNA matches it firmly. Some rows have no size entry. The others give once, few or many, or a class for an expanded clone.

DNA	CDR3	size	V	J	D
TGTGCCAGCAGCCCCCGTGCGGATTCACCCCTCCACTTT	CASSPRADSPLHF	-	TRBV7-8	TRBJ1-6	-
TGTGCCAGTAGTGATGTCTTGGGGGGTTACTACGAGCAGTACTTC	CASSDVLGGYYEQYF	once	TRBV19	TRBJ2-7	-
TGCAGCGTGAAGGGGGACAACTCCTATAATTCACCCCTCCACTTT	CSVKGDNSYNSPLHF	-	TRBV29-1	TRBJ1-6	-
TGCGCCAGCAGCCAAGAAGGCGGGCTCTCTGGGGCCAACGTCCTGACTTTC	CASSQEGGLSGANVLTF	-	TRBV4-3	TRBJ2-6	-
TGTGCCACCGCGAGTCATACCTCCTACAATGAGCAGTTCTTC	CATASHTSYNEQFF	-	TRBV6-4	TRBJ2-1	-
TGTGCCAGCAGCGGCTACCGGGATCCGCCCTTGACGGGCTACACCTTC	CASSGYRDPPLTGYTF	-	TRBV11-3	TRBJ1-2	-
TGTGCCAGCTCACAAGGCCTAGCGGGGGGGCCGTGGGGAACCGGGGAGCTGTTTTTT	CASSQGLAGGPWGTGELFF	-	TRBV18	TRBJ2-2	TRBD2
TGTGCCAGCAGCTCGGGACTAGCGGGAAGCACAGATACGCAGTATTTT	CASSSGLAGSTDTQYF	-	TRBV11-3	TRBJ2-3	TRBD2
TGTGCCAGTAGTATTCCCCACTACAATGAGCAGTTCTTC	CASSIPHYNEQFF	-	TRBV19	TRBJ2-1	-
TGCGCCAGCAGCTTGGGGTTTGCGGGAGGTCGACTCGGGGCCTACGAGCAGTACTTC	CASSLGFAGGRLGAYEQYF	-	TRBV5-1	TRBJ2-7	TRBD2
TGTGCCTGGAGTGTATACCAGGGGGGCACAGATACGCAGTATTTT	CAWSVYQGGTDTQYF	-	TRBV30	TRBJ2-3	TRBD1
TGTGCCAGCAGCCCTACCCCCTTTGCGGCGATCGCGGGGATTACTAACTATGGCTACACCTTC	CASSPTPFAAIAGITNYGYTF	once	TRBV4-2	TRBJ1-2	-
TGCAGCGTTGGAGGGGACAGGGGCCCGCTGCCTCCTAACTATGGCTACACCTTC	CSVGGDRGPLPPNYGYTF	-	TRBV29-1	TRBJ1-2	TRBD1
TGTGCCAGCAGCTTCCTCAAGGGAGCGCTGGCTAACTATGGCTACACCTTC	CASSFLKGALANYGYTF	-	TRBV7-8	TRBJ1-2	-
TGTGCCAGCAGCTTAGGAACTAGCGGGAGTTACGAGCAGTACTTC	CASSLGTSGSYEQYF	many	TRBV7-6	TRBJ2-7	TRBD2
TGTGCCACCGTTGGGGACACCTCCTACGAGCAGTACTTC	CATVGDTSYEQYF	few	TRBV2	TRBJ2-7	-
TGTGCCAGTAGTATAGTAGGAGTGAATGAGCAGTTCTTC	CASSIVGVNEQFF	-	TRBV19	TRBJ2-1	-
TGTGCCAGCAGCGTGGAGGTCAGGGGTACTGAAGCTTTCTTT	CASSVEVRGTEAFF	-	TRBV9	TRBJ1-1	-
TGTGCCAGCAGCCTACTACTCGGGAAGAGGTACAATAATGAAAAACTGTTTTTT	CASSLLLGKRYNNEKLFF	-	TRBV7-9	TRBJ1-4	-
TGTGCCACCAGCAGAGATCGGGACAGGGGGTCCCTACAGCAGTACTTC	CATSRDRDRGSLQQYF	once	TRBV15	TRBJ2-5	TRBD1
TGCGCCAGCAGCCGAAGTGGGGCAGCGGATACGCAGTATTTT	CASSRSGAADTQYF	-	TRBV4-1	TRBJ2-3	-
TGTGCCAGTAGTTACGGGGGGCTTTCTCAGGGCTACACCTTC	CASSYGGLSQGYTF	-	TRBV19	TRBJ1-2	-
TGTGCCAGCAGCGACGGGAGCGATACGCAGTATTTT	CASSDGSDTQYF	-	TRBV7-6	TRBJ2-3	-
TGTGCCAGCAGCTTGGACCCGCGGAACACTGAAGCTTTCTTT	CASSLDPRNTEAFF	-	TRBV5-6	TRBJ1-1	-
TGTGCCAGCAGCCCCAGACTGAACACCGGGGAGCTGTTTTTT	CASSPRLNTGELFF	-	TRBV27	TRBJ2-2	-
TGTGCCAGTAGTTTCGCCGAGATAACAGGGTATGGCTACACCTTC	CASSFAEITGYGYTF	-	TRBV19	TRBJ1-2	-
TGTGCCAGCGGCAGAATGAACACTGAAGCTTTCTTT	CASGRMNTEAFF	-	TRBV27	TRBJ1-1	-
TGTGCCAGCAGCCACCCGATGGGGGGTGAAGCTTTCTTT	CASSHPMGGEAFF	-	TRBV6-6	TRBJ1-1	-
TGTGCCAGCAGTTTCCCCGTGGGCACCACGAACACCGGGGAGCTGTTTTTT	CASSFPVGTTNTGELFF	-	TRBV28	TRBJ2-2	-
TGTGCCAGCAGTTACTCGTGGGGGCCCCTGACTTATGGCTACACCTTC	CASSYSWGPLTYGYTF	once	TRBV6-5	TRBJ1-2	-